One T cell receptor beta chain is described in this entry. Antigen specificity is unknown. Each donor's status was that of a healthy bone marrow donor. This sample stems from a study of cytomegalovirus exposure and HLA in healthy donors. Study summary: Assignment to the Caucasian-associated ancestry cluster applied to around four fifths of the approximately 360 genotyped donors.

Study-wide results and limits: Per a prior analysis, the majority of TCR beta V segments were productive roughly 90% or roughly 30% of the time.

PCR primers comprised 60 Vbeta and 13 Jbeta primers. Sequencing used immunoSEQ multiplex PCR; TCRdb keeps in-frame clones, though not all of them. This repertoire shows about 59,000 clones, about four fifths found once; its top ten account for approximately 3.5%. Trimming shortened V by 2 bases and J by 4 bases, and 20 bases separated the two germline ends. The germline V gene encodes CDR1 SGHTA and CDR2 FQGNSA. The CDR3 is 17 residues long. The chain is built from TRBV7-2 and TRBJ1-1; TRBD1 might be the D (6 bases). Sequenced: PBMCs. This receptor was obtained from a woman aged 40 to 50 in good health and CMV-seronegative. The CDR3 loop reads CASSLPGGAGGFTEAFF. The CDR3 bases are TGTGCCAGCAGCTTACCCGGGGGCGCGGGGGGTTTCACTGAAGCTTTCTTT.